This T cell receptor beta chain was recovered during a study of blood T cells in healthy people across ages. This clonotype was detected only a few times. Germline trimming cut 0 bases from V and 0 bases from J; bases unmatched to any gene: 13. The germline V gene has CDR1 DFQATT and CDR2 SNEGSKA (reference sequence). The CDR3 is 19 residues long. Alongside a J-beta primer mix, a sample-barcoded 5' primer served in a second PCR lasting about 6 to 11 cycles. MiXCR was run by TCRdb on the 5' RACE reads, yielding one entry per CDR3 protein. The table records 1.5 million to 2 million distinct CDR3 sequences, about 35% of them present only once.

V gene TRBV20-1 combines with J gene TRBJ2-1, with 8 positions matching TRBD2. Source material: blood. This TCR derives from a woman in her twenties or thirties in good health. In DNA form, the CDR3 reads TGCAGTGCTAGAGAGGGAACAAGCGGGAGCCCACCCTCCTACAATGAGCAGTTCTTC. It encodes CSAREGTSGSPPSYNEQFF.